The TCR beta chain described here comes from a study of blood T cell repertoires in COVID-19. Overall study context: Sources were T cells, B-cell-depleted T cells, or PBMCs; the material itself was cDNA or gDNA.

This clone was found a few times. Germline lookup yields CDR1 SGHNT and CDR2 YENEEA. CDR3 length: 14 amino acids. Trimming pared 6 bases from V and 3 bases from J, leaving 9 bases between. Under the authors' procedure: Reference gene primer amplification yielded estimated nucleated cell counts. Some clones are missing from TCRdb's copy, which holds only in-frame ones; the method was immunoSEQ multiplex PCR. V, J and clone size reflect that table, while D and trimming were determined from the DNA. The sample shows some 110,000 clones, roughly four fifths of them seen only once. This rearrangement joins TRBV11-3 to TRBJ2-6, with D maybe TRBD1 (5 bases). This receptor was identified in a woman aged 70-85 years with acute or convalescent COVID-19. The material sequenced was peripheral blood. CDR3 DNA: TGTGCCAGCAGGGGGCTTAGTGGGGCCAACGTCCTGACTTTC. Its translation: CASRGLSGANVLTF.